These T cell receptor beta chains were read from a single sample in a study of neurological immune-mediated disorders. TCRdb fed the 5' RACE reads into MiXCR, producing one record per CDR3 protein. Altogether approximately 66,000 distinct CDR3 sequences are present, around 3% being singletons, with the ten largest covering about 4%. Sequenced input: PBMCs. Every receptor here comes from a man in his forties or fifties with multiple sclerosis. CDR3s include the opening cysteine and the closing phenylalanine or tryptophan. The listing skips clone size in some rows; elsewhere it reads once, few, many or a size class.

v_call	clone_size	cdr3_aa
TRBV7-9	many	CASSLGTSGASYEQYF
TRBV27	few	CASSPTGGYEKLFF
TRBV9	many	CASSVAGVEVAYNEQFF
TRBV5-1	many	CASSLNGAGPYNEQFF
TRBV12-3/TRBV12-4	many	CASSPDPDPTFGDEQFF
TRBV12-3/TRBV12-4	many	CASTSRYEQYF
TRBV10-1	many	CASSESPGANTGELFF
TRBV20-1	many	CSAREVDRVIRTDTQYF
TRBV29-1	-	CSVWTAEGDGYTF
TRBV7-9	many	CASSLGQGLMNEQYF
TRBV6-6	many	CASSWVNEQFF
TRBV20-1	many	CSAAKGTYEQYF
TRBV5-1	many	CASSLTGGNEKLFF
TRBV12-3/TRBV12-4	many	CASSRADFLNTEAFF
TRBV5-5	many	CASSWGTPQETQYF
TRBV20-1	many	CSARVAGGRDTQYF
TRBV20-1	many	CSARDPTGVEKLFF
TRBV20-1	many	CSARDGHSHQPQHF
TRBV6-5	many	CASNAGQGYGYTF
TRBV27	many	CASSLSGRGDTQYF
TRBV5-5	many	CASSPGQLTGELFF
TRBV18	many	CASSPIGQGDGYTF
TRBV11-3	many	CASSSGTGGYDEQFF
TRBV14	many	CASSLGVLAFF
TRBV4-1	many	CASSQDRGNYEQYF
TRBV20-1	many	CSAPLSNQPQHF
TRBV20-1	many	CSARDLERTGGAETQYF
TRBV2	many	CASSLNQPQHF
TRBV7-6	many	CASSLGPSGSSTDTQYF
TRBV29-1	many	CSLSSLGGYTF
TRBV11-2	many	CASLSVTYNEQFF
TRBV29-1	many	CSVEWGGGRGNTEAFF
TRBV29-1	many	CSVADRADTEAFF
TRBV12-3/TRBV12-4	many	CASRLAEIGDTQYF
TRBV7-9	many	CASSTRTGGETQYF
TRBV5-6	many	CASSTRDRAYYGYTF
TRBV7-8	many	CASSLVNRDTEAFF
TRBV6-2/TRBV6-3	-	CASTKGLAVGGEQFF
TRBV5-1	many	CASSLTSGVYNEQFF
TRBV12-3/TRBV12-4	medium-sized	CASSYTGSEQYF
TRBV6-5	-	CASRLTSGHNEQFF
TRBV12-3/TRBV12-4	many	CASSSGDYGYTF
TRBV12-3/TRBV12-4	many	CASTDRGNSYEQYF
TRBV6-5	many	CASRPAGTGVSGANVLTF
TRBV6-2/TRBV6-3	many	CATLPGGFGTDTQYF
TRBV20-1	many	CSARDWKRGADSYEQYF
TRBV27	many	CASSRPGTAYEQYF
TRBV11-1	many	CASSLSGIYEQYF
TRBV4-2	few	CASSLPSGEENTEAFF
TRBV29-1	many	CSVFIRTANYGYTF
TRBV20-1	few	CSARDPRGSGNEQFF
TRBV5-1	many	CASSSGTGTSGYTF
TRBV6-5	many	CASSYPGGVGTGELFF